This TCR beta chain is drawn from a study of response to subunit inactivated influenza vaccine. This clonotype appeared a few times. MiXCR, applied by TCRdb to the RT-PCR reads, yields one record per CDR3 protein. The sample contains roughly 540,000 distinct CDR3 sequences, approximately 24% of which appear only once. The CDR3 sequence is 18 residues long. V was shortened by 5 bases and J by 5 bases, with 24 bases between the two germline ends. Germline CDR1 SGHAT, CDR2 FQNNGV. These same records also appear under a second study, on T cells expressing NK-cell markers. Per that paper: Synthesis of TCR beta cDNA relied on 5'RACE template switching carrying UMIs.

Sequenced here: CD4+ T cells sorted from PBMCs, sampled 11 to 12 days after vaccination. The TCR was taken from a man aged 45 to 65 who received an inactivated influenza vaccine. The chain has TRBV11-2 and TRBJ1-4, with D possibly being TRBD1 (6 bases). In DNA form, the CDR3 reads TGTGCCAGCAGCCGAGACGCAGGGGCCCCTACTTTAAATGAAAAACTGTTTTTT. Translation gives CASSRDAGAPTLNEKLFF.